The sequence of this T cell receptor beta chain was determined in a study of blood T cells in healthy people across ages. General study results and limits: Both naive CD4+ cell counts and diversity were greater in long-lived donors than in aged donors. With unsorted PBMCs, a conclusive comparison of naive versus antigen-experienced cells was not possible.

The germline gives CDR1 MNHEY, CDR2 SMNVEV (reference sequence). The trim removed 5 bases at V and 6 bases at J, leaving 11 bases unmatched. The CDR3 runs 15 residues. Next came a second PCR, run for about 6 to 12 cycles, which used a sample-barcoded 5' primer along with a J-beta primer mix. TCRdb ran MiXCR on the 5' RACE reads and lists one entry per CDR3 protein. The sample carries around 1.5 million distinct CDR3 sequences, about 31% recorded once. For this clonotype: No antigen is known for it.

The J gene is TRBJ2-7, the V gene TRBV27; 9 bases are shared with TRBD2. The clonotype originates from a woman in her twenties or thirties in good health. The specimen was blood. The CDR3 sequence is CASSLSLAGVGEQYF. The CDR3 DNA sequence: TGTGCCAGCAGTCTGAGCTTAGCGGGAGTTGGCGAGCAGTACTTC.